This T cell receptor (beta chain) was identified in a study of metastatic and nonmetastatic thyroid tumors (dated by TCRdb to the early 2020s). Notes on the research overall: Repertoires were compared across peripheral blood and tumor or nodule tissue samples from malignant and benign thyroid patients.

None of the patients had been given any treatment before thyroid surgery. The study retrospectively analysed patient clinical samples collected from the early 2010s to the late 2010s using T-cell receptor beta sequencing. Overall study outcomes, separate from this receptor: TCR beta diversity was reported as significantly higher in malignant tumors than in benign nodules, in both blood and tumor samples.

Libraries were made using PCR. The data were produced on an Illumina HiSeq 4000. The TCR beta-chain CDR3 region of each patient was profiled by high-throughput sequencing. Processing in the source paper ran as follows. CDR3 differences across clinicopathological groups were used to build a classifier for discriminating distant-metastatic papillary thyroid cancer patients. Repertoire diversity was assessed with the Shannon index, and tumor-blood repertoire similarity with the Morisita-Horn index. Using fastp at Q25 and MiXCR, TCRdb reprocessed the public reads and kept productive beta chains. The V and J calls shown here were made by TCRdb, not taken from the authors' results. This sample is represented by tens of thousands of clones; about 17% of them were singletons. In total, the top ten clones hold 9.9% of the sample. This clone came up once. Its antigen specificity is not known. No much larger clonotype is one base removed from it; base qualities were not supplied. One read alone lends weak support.

This TCR was sampled from a female donor with papillary thyroid cancer or a benign thyroid nodule (not recorded which). Some clones in this sample may be carry-over from other donors' samples. What was sequenced was tumor tissue.

DNA sequence: TGCGCCAGCAGCTCAGGGCTCGCCGTTGATACCTACGAGCAGTACTTC. Translation gives CASSSGLAVDTYEQYF. Recombination connected TRBV5-1 to TRBJ2-7, and the D gene may be TRBD1, 5 bases matching. The germline V gene specifies SGHRS as CDR1 and YFSETQ as CDR2. The V end loses 3 bases and the J end loses 2 bases, and a stretch of 18 bases separates them. From cysteine to phenylalanine, the CDR3 is 16 amino acids long. The DNA shown is the 48-base CDR3, in frame from base 1.